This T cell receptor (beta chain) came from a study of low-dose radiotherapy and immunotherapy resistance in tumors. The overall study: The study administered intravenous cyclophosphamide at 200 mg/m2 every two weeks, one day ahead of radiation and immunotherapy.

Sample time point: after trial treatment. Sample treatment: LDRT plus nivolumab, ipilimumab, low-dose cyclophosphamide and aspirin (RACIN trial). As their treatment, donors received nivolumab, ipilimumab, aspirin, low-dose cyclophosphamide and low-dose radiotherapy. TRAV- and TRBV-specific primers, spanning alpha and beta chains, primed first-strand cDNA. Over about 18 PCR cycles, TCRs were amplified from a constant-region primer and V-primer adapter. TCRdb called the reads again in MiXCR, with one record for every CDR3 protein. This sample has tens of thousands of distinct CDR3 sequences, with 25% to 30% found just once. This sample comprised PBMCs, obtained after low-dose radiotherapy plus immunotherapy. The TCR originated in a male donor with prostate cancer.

This CDR3 is CSARKEPENNEQFF. The CDR3, as DNA: TGCAGTGCTAGAAAAGAACCTGAAAACAATGAGCAGTTCTTC. The V and J genes are TRBV20-1 and TRBJ2-1; D gene unclear. This CDR3 has 14 amino acids. CDR1 and CDR2 from the germline V gene are DFQATT and SNEGSKA (reference sequence). The V end was cut by 2 bases, the J end by 5 bases, with 13 bases between.